Listed below are T cell receptor beta chains from one sample, sequenced in a study of OX40 agonist ivuxolimab in advanced cancers. The data were produced by immunoSEQ multiplex PCR, yet TCRdb's version contains in-frame clones alone and is incomplete. The sample has 55,000 to 75,000 clones; about nine tenths are singletons. The sequencing here drew on CD4+ or CD8+ T cells sorted from blood, taken in a trial of the OX40 agonist ivuxolimab. The receptor source for this set is an adult with an advanced solid tumor such as melanoma, head and neck, liver or kidney cancer. Both conserved end residues are part of each CDR3. A D gene is named only where the DNA matches it firmly. The size of a clone is reported for some rows only, either as once, few or many, or as a class for expanded clones.

D	J	size	V	DNA	CDR3
TRBD2	TRBJ2-3	once	TRBV6-4	TGTGCCAGCAGTGCGGTAGCGGGGGGGGAGAATACGCAGTATTTT	CASSAVAGGENTQYF
TRBD2	TRBJ2-7	-	TRBV5-1	TGCGCCAGCAGCTTAAGCGGGAGGAGCTCCTACGAGCAGTACTTC	CASSLSGRSSYEQYF
-	TRBJ2-7	-	TRBV7-2	TGTGCCAGCAGCCCGACCCCTCTCGAGCAGTACTTC	CASSPTPLEQYF
-	TRBJ2-1	-	TRBV6-4	TGTGCCAGCAGTGCGGAAGCGGGCGCCAGGCTGAATGAGCAGTTCTTC	CASSAEAGARLNEQFF
-	TRBJ1-4	-	TRBV18	TGTGCCAGCTCACCACAGGGGTTTGGTGAAAAACTGTTTTTT	CASSPQGFGEKLFF
-	TRBJ2-1	-	TRBV6-1	TGTGCCAGCAGCTACCTGAGCCTCGGGATTGATGAGCAGTTCTTC	CASSYLSLGIDEQFF
TRBD1	TRBJ1-1	-	TRBV6-5	TGTGCCAGCAGTTGGACAGGGGGCACCACTGAAGCTTTCTTT	CASSWTGGTTEAFF
TRBD1	TRBJ2-1	once	TRBV19	TGTGCCAGTAGGGGGACAGGGACCTACAATGAGCAGTTCTTC	CASRGTGTYNEQFF
-	TRBJ1-3	once	TRBV18	TGTGCCAGCTCGCTCACGGGGTCTGGAAACACCATATATTTT	CASSLTGSGNTIYF
-	TRBJ2-3	-	TRBV5-4	TGTGCCAGCAGCATCGAACTCCGGGACGCCGCTAGCACAGATACGCAGTATTTT	CASSIELRDAASTDTQYF
-	TRBJ2-5	-	TRBV28	TGTGCCAGCAGTTCGACAGGGTTGGTTCAAGCGGGGGAGCAGTACTTC	CASSSTGLVQAGEQYF
-	TRBJ2-1	-	TRBV5-4	TGCGCCAGCAGCCTCATGACAGCCGTCTCCTACAATGAGCAGTTCTTC	CASSLMTAVSYNEQFF
TRBD2	TRBJ2-3	once	TRBV14	TGTGCCAGCAGCCAAGAGCTAGCGGGGCCTAGCACAGATACGCAGTATTTT	CASSQELAGPSTDTQYF
-	TRBJ2-7	-	TRBV7-2	TGTGCCAGCACCTCTGGGGGAGGCTACGAGCAGTACTTC	CASTSGGGYEQYF
-	TRBJ1-5	-	TRBV19	TGTGCCAGTAGTATGACTACAGGGACGAAAGAGTGGAGCAATCAGCCCCAGCATTTT	CASSMTTGTKEWSNQPQHF
TRBD1	TRBJ2-7	-	TRBV2	TGTGCCAGCACTACGGACAGGGAATGGAACGAGCAGTACTTC	CASTTDREWNEQYF
TRBD2	TRBJ2-5	-	TRBV5-1	TGCGCCAGCAGCTTGGAGGGTCGGGGGGAAGAGACCCAGTACTTC	CASSLEGRGEETQYF
-	TRBJ2-3	-	TRBV21-1	TGTGCCAGCAGCAAAGGCTGGGGCAACAGGGGGAGTTACACAGATACGCAGTATTTT	CASSKGWGNRGSYTDTQYF
-	TRBJ1-1	-	TRBV6-1	TGTGCCAGCAGCACCTATTCAACAGTGAACACTGAAGCTTTCTTT	CASSTYSTVNTEAFF
TRBD1	TRBJ1-1	-	TRBV7-9	TGTGCCAGCAGCTTCGGGACAGGGGGCAACTCTGAAGCTTTCTTT	CASSFGTGGNSEAFF
-	TRBJ2-1	-	TRBV14	TGTGCCAGCAGCCATGTCCGGGCCTGGGTAGATGAGCAGTTCTTC	CASSHVRAWVDEQFF
-	TRBJ1-2	-	TRBV6-5	TGTGCCAGCAGTTACGGCAGGGAAGCTAACTATGGCTACACCTTC	CASSYGREANYGYTF
TRBD1	TRBJ1-5	-	TRBV9	TGTGCCAGCAGCGTCTGGACAGGGGGGAATCAGCCCCAGCATTTT	CASSVWTGGNQPQHF
TRBD1	TRBJ1-1	-	TRBV7-2	TGTGCCAGCAGCTTTCTACAGGGGGCAACTGAAGCTTTCTTT	CASSFLQGATEAFF
TRBD1	TRBJ1-6	-	TRBV15	TGTGCCACCAGCCCCCGGACAGGGAATAATTCACCCCTCCACTTT	CATSPRTGNNSPLHF
TRBD1	TRBJ2-6	-	TRBV19	TGTGCCAGTAGTTACACGGGACAGAAGATAACTGGGGCCAACGTCCTGACTTTC	CASSYTGQKITGANVLTF
TRBD2	TRBJ2-1	-	TRBV28	TGTGCCAGCAGGCGCCGGACTAGCGGGGGCAATGAGCAGTTCTTC	CASRRRTSGGNEQFF
-	TRBJ2-7	-	TRBV6-1	TGTGCCAGCAGAGCCCCTGGGACGGACTCCTACGAGCAGTACTTC	CASRAPGTDSYEQYF
-	TRBJ1-1	-	TRBV6-6	TGTGCCAGCAGTCGACAGGAGAACACTGAAGCTTTCTTT	CASSRQENTEAFF
TRBD2	TRBJ2-7	few	TRBV28	TGTGCCAGCAGTTTGAGACTAGCGGGACTCGAGCAGTACTTC	CASSLRLAGLEQYF
-	TRBJ1-4	-	TRBV9	TGTGCCAGCAGCCCAGCGCAGCTCGGGAATGAAAAACTGTTTTTT	CASSPAQLGNEKLFF
-	TRBJ2-1	-	TRBV28	TGTGCCAGCATGTCCGGAGGATTGCGGTGGGATGAGCAGTTCTTC	CASMSGGLRWDEQFF
TRBD2	TRBJ2-7	-	TRBV6-5	TGTGCCAGCCGGGGGGGTTCCTACGAGCAGTACTTC	CASRGGSYEQYF
-	TRBJ2-1	-	TRBV6-5	TGTGCCAGCAGTCTAGCGCCGAGGGATAATGAGCAGTTCTTC	CASSLAPRDNEQFF
-	TRBJ1-1	-	TRBV10-3	TGTGCCATCAGTGAGTCAGGAACTGAAGCTTTCTTT	CAISESGTEAFF
-	TRBJ2-3	-	TRBV11-2	TGTGCCAGCAGCTGGACCCGCACAGATACGCAGTATTTT	CASSWTRTDTQYF